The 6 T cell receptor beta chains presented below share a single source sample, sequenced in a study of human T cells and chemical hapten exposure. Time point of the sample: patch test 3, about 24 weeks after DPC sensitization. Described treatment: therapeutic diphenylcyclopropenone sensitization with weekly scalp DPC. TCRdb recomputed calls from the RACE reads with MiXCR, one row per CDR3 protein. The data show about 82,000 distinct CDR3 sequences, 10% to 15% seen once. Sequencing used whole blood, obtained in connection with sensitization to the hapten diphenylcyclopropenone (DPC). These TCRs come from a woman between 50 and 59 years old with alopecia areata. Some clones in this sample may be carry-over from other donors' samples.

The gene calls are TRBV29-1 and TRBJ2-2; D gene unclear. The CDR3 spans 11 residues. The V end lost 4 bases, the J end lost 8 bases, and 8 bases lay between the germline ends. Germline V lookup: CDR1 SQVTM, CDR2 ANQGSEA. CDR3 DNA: TGCAGCGTTGTTGCGGAAGGGGAGCTGTTTTTT. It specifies CSVVAEGELFF.

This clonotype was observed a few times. The CDR3 sequence is CASSLARSTNEKLFF. In nucleotides, the CDR3 is TGCGCCAGCAGCTTGGCCCGATCAACTAATGAAAAACTGTTTTTT. V and J are TRBV5-1 and TRBJ1-4, with no clear D. The V end was cut by 0 bases, the J end by 0 bases, with 6 bases between. The CDR3 is 15 residues long. Germline assignment: CDR1 SGHRS and CDR2 YFSETQ. The full variable domain, with the rest looked up from reference TRBV5-1 and TRBJ1-4, is KAGVTQTPRYLIKTRGQQVTLSCSPISGHRSVSWYQQTPGQGLQFLFEYFSETQRNKGNFPGRFSGRQFSNSRSEMNVSTLELGDSALYLCASSLARSTNEKLFFGSGTQLSVL.

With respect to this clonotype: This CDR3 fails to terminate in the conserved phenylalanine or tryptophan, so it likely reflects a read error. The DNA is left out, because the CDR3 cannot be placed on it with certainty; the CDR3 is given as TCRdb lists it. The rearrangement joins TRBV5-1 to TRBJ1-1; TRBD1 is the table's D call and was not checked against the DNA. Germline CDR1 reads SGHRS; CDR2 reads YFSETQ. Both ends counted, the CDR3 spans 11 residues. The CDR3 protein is CASSPPFPRGA.

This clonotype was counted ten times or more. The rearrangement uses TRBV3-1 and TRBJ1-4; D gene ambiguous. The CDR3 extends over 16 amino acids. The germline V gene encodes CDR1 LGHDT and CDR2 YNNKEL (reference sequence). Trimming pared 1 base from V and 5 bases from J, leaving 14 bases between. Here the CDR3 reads CASSQGWTVPNEKLFF. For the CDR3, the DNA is TGTGCCAGCAGCCAAGGTTGGACGGTCCCAAATGAAAAACTGTTTTTT.

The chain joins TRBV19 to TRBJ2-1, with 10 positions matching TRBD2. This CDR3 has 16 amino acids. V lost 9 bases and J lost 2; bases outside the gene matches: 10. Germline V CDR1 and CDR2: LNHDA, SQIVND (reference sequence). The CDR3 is CASKPTSGNTYNEQFF. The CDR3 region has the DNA TGTGCCAGCAAACCTACTAGCGGGAATACCTACAATGAGCAGTTCTTC. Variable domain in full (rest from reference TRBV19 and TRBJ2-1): DGGITQSPKYLFRKEGQNVTLSCEQNLNHDAMYWYRQDPGQGLRLIYYSQIVNDFQKGDIAEGYSVSREKKESFPLTVTSAQKNPTAFYLCASKPTSGNTYNEQFFGPGTRLTVL.

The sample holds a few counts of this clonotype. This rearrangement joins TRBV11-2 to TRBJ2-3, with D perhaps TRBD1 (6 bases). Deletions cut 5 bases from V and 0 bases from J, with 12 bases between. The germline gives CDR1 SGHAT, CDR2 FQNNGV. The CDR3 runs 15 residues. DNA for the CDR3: TGTGCCAGCAGCCAACTCAGGGGCAGCACAGATACGCAGTATTTT. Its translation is CASSQLRGSTDTQYF. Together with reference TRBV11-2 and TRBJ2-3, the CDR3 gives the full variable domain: EAGVAQSPRYKIIEKRQSVAFWCNPISGHATLYWYQQILGQGPKLLIQFQNNGVVDDSQLPKDRFSAERLKGVDSTLKIQPAKLEDSAVYLCASSQLRGSTDTQYFGPGTRLTVL.